The next 29 T cell receptor beta chains were all read from a single sample in a study of OX40 agonist ivuxolimab in advanced cancers. Using immunoSEQ multiplex PCR, the repertoire was profiled, and TCRdb retains in-frame clones only, with some absent. The sample carries over 65,000 clones, roughly 80% recorded once. The sequenced sample was CD4+ or CD8+ T cells sorted from blood, obtained in a trial of the OX40 agonist ivuxolimab. Source of these receptors: an adult with an advanced solid tumor such as melanoma, head and neck, liver or kidney cancer.

This chain uses TRBV7-2 with TRBJ1-2; a weak D match, TRBD1 (5 bases). Germline-derived CDR1 and CDR2 are SGHTA and FQGNSA. The CDR3 covers 13 residues. Deletions cut 2 bases from V and 3 bases from J, with 7 bases between. CDR3 in amino acids: CASSLRGYYGYTF. The CDR3 region has the DNA TGTGCCAGCAGCTTACGGGGCTACTATGGCTACACCTTC. The variable domain in full, with the rest retrieved from reference TRBV7-2 and TRBJ1-2, is GAGVSQSPSNKVTEKGKDVELRCDPISGHTALYWYRQSLGQGLEFLIYFQGNSAPDKSGLPSDRFSAERTGGSVSTLTIQRTQQEDSAVYLCASSLRGYYGYTFGSGTRLTVV.

This clone was picked up one time. This chain connects TRBV7-9 to TRBJ2-7; a possible D gene is TRBD2 (6 bases). This CDR3 has 11 amino acids. CDR1 and CDR2 from the germline V gene are SEHNR and FQNEAQ (reference sequence). CDR3 in DNA: TGTGCTAGCGGCCTATCCTACGAGCAGTACTTC. This translates into CASGLSYEQYF.

This clone was counted at least ten times. V usage is TRBV28 and J usage is TRBJ1-1; D uncertain. CDR1 and CDR2 from the germline V gene are MDHEN and SYDVKM. The CDR3 totals 11 residues. The V end was cut by 5 bases, the J end by 5 bases, with 6 bases between. CDR3 nucleotide sequence: TGTGCCAGCAGTCGAAGAACTGAAGCTTTCTTT. As protein: CASSRRTEAFF. The full variable domain, its missing parts supplied by reference TRBV28 and TRBJ1-1, is DVKVTQSSRYLVKRTGEKVFLECVQDMDHENMFWYRQDPGLGLRLIYFSYDVKMKEKGDIPEGYSVSREKKERFSLILESASTNQTSMYLCASSRRTEAFFGQGTRLTVV.

The V call is TRBV5-6, the J call TRBJ2-7; unclear D gene. Germline V gives CDR1 SGHDT, CDR2 YYEEEE. The germline V and J ends were trimmed by 0 bases and 4 bases, with 11 bases remaining between them. The CDR3 runs 14 residues. As DNA, the CDR3 is TGTGCCAGCAGCTTGGCCTTAGGGTATTACGAGCAGTACTTC. Protein sequence: CASSLALGYYEQYF.

J is TRBJ1-1 and V is TRBV7-2; D is undetermined. From germline, CDR1 is SGHTA and CDR2 FQGNSA. V lost 1 base and J lost 2, with 8 bases in between. The CDR3 has 14 amino acids. CDR3 in amino acids: CASSLGTANTEAFF. Here the CDR3 DNA reads TGTGCCAGCAGCTTAGGGACGGCTAACACTGAAGCTTTCTTT.

V gene TRBV9 combines with J gene TRBJ1-4, with D possibly being TRBD1 (5 bases). Trimming removed 2 bases at V and 7 bases at J, with 12 bases between. The CDR3 consists of 14 residues. Per germline, CDR1 SGDLS and CDR2 YYNGEE. CDR3 coding DNA: TGTGCCAGCAGCGTTGACAGCGTGGGTGAAAAACTGTTTTTT. Its protein is CASSVDSVGEKLFF.

The CDR3 DNA sequence: TGTGCCAGCAGACTCACTAGCGTCCTCTACGAGCAGTACTTC. This codes for CASRLTSVLYEQYF. The chain joins TRBV28 to TRBJ2-7; TRBD2 agrees at 7 bases. Germline assignment: CDR1 MDHEN and CDR2 SYDVKM. This CDR3 spans 14 amino acids. Losses at the gene ends were 6 bases for V and 3 bases for J; bases not matched to a gene: 8. Variable domain in full (rest from reference TRBV28 and TRBJ2-7): DVKVTQSSRYLVKRTGEKVFLECVQDMDHENMFWYRQDPGLGLRLIYFSYDVKMKEKGDIPEGYSVSREKKERFSLILESASTNQTSMYLCASRLTSVLYEQYFGPGTRLTVT.

The V call is TRBV10-3, the J call TRBJ2-1; D is unresolved. Between the trimmed V and J ends, which lost 3 bases and 4 bases, there was a span of 13 bases. CDR1 and CDR2 (germline): ENHRY, SYGVKD. This CDR3 region has 15 residues. The CDR3 loop is CAISDVLVGYNEQFF. DNA of the CDR3: TGTGCCATCAGTGACGTGTTAGTGGGGTACAATGAGCAGTTCTTC.

The chain carries TRBV11-1 and TRBJ1-1, with D hard to call. The CDR3 contains 13 residues. The germline CDR1 and CDR2 sequences are SGHAT and FQDESV (reference sequence). Trimming took 5 bases from V and 1 from J, leaving 8 bases between them. The CDR3 is CASSRSWNTEAFF. For the CDR3, the DNA is TGTGCCAGCAGCCGATCATGGAACACTGAAGCTTTCTTT.

J is TRBJ2-2 and V is TRBV6-5; no clear D. The CDR3 spans 15 residues. Germline values: CDR1 MNHEY, CDR2 SVGAGI. V lost 3 bases, J lost 0 bases, and 8 bases lay in between. CDR3: CASSYQQTNTGELFF. The CDR3, as DNA: TGTGCCAGCAGTTATCAGCAAACGAACACCGGGGAGCTGTTTTTT.

This chain joins TRBV28 and TRBJ2-1, with 7 bases matching TRBD1. Germline CDR1 reads MDHEN; CDR2 reads SYDVKM. The CDR3 has 16 amino acids. V lost 6 bases, J lost 2 bases, and 10 bases stayed unmatched. The CDR3 DNA is TGTGCCAGCAGGCCGACAGGGACCCTTACCTACAATGAGCAGTTCTTC. Translated, it gives CASRPTGTLTYNEQFF.

This sequence joins TRBV7-2 and TRBJ1-1, with TRBD1 matching over 7 bases. Germline V CDR1 and CDR2: SGHTA, FQGNSA. V trimming: 6 bases; J trimming: 1 base; junction bases outside the gene matches: 5. The length of the CDR3 is 14 residues. CDR3 protein: CASRTGQKNTEAFF. CDR3 sequence (DNA): TGTGCCAGCAGAACGGGACAGAAGAACACTGAAGCTTTCTTT.

The chain combines TRBV7-2 with TRBJ2-1; TRBD1 or TRBD2 may be the D gene (6 bases each). V lost 5 bases, J lost 9 bases, and 17 bases lay in between. This CDR3 comprises 14 residues. CDR1 is SGHTA and CDR2 is FQGNSA in the germline V gene. As DNA, the CDR3 is TGTGCCAGCAGCCCCTACAGGGAGGAAAGTGAGCAGTTCTTC. This translates into CASSPYREESEQFF. The variable domain in full, completed from reference TRBV7-2 and TRBJ2-1, reads GAGVSQSPSNKVTEKGKDVELRCDPISGHTALYWYRQSLGQGLEFLIYFQGNSAPDKSGLPSDRFSAERTGGSVSTLTIQRTQQEDSAVYLCASSPYREESEQFFGPGTRLTVL.

The chain employs TRBV28 and TRBJ1-5, with 10 bases that match TRBD1. The V gene end was trimmed by 5 bases and the J gene end by 7 bases; junction bases not matched to a gene: 11. The CDR3 spans 16 residues. Germline-derived CDR1 and CDR2 are MDHEN and SYDVKM. The chain's CDR3 is CASSNLLTGGGQPQHF. CDR3 nucleotide sequence: TGTGCCAGCAGTAACCTCCTGACAGGGGGCGGGCAGCCCCAGCATTTT.

The chain recombines TRBV5-1 with TRBJ1-1; maybe TRBD1 (5 bases). The CDR3 has 15 residues. Germline-derived CDR1 and CDR2 are SGHRS and YFSETQ. V lost 0 bases and J lost 4, with 13 bases in between. CDR3 nucleotides: TGCGCCAGCAGCTTGGCCCCACGTGGGGGCACTGAAGCTTTCTTT. Protein: CASSLAPRGGTEAFF.

This clone appeared once. The chain employs TRBV6-6 and TRBJ1-1; D remains unclear. V dropped 4 bases and J dropped 0 bases, with 6 bases sitting between them. This CDR3 spans 13 amino acids. Per the germline V gene, CDR1 is MNHNY and CDR2 is SVGAGI (reference sequence). The CDR3 sequence is CASSLVLNTEAFF. In DNA, the CDR3 is TGTGCCAGCAGTTTAGTGCTGAACACTGAAGCTTTCTTT.

This clone was seen more than once but under ten times. The chain combines TRBV11-2 with TRBJ1-4; the D is unclear. The ends were cut back, 1 base at V and 7 bases at J, with 13 bases in the middle. Germline assignment: CDR1 SGHAT and CDR2 FQNNGV. The CDR3 consists of 15 residues. This CDR3 is CASSLARESGEKLFF. CDR3 bases: TGTGCCAGCAGCTTAGCCCGGGAATCGGGTGAAAAACTGTTTTTT. The variable domain in full, completed from reference TRBV11-2 and TRBJ1-4, reads EAGVAQSPRYKIIEKRQSVAFWCNPISGHATLYWYQQILGQGPKLLIQFQNNGVVDDSQLPKDRFSAERLKGVDSTLKIQPAKLEDSAVYLCASSLARESGEKLFFGSGTQLSVL.

Remarks on this clone: Within the sample, other DNA sequences also encode this same CDR3. DNA for the CDR3: TGTGCCAGCAGCTTAGATCGGGATCAGCCCCAGCATTTT. Its translation is CASSLDRDQPQHF. The chain employs TRBV11-2 and TRBJ1-5, with D hard to call. The CDR3 has 13 residues. The germline V gene encodes CDR1 SGHAT and CDR2 FQNNGV. V lost 0 bases and J lost 5, with 5 bases in between.

V and J are TRBV6-1 and TRBJ2-1; a weak D match, TRBD2 (6 bases). The CDR3 runs 14 residues. Germline CDR1 is MNHNS and CDR2 is SASEGT. V lost 10 bases, J lost 0 bases, and 13 bases lay in between. In nucleotides, the CDR3 is TGTGCCACCGGGGGAGGAAGCTCCTACAATGAGCAGTTCTTC. Its translation: CATGGGSSYNEQFF.

This chain joins TRBV2 and TRBJ2-6; 7 bases align to TRBD1. Per germline, CDR1 SNHLY and CDR2 FYNNEI. The CDR3 loop spans 18 amino acids. V shed 5 bases and J 0 bases; nucleotides not matched to a gene: 10. The DNA for the CDR3 is TGTGCCAGCAGTTCTCGACAGGGCGCACTCTCTGGGGCCAACGTCCTGACTTTC. Residues: CASSSRQGALSGANVLTF.

The chain recombines TRBV7-8 with TRBJ1-2; TRBD1 agrees at 9 bases. CDR1 SGHVS and CDR2 FQNEAQ come from the germline V gene. V gave up 1 base and J gave up 4 bases; unmatched junction bases: 4. The CDR3 sequence is 15 residues long. The CDR3 loop reads CASSLVGQGLYGYTF. CDR3 DNA sequence: TGTGCCAGCAGCTTAGTAGGACAGGGGCTCTATGGCTACACCTTC.

This rearrangement joins TRBV27 to TRBJ1-1; D uncertain. CDR3 length: 15 amino acids. Germline CDR1 and CDR2: MNHEY and SMNVEV (reference sequence). The germline V and J ends were trimmed by 9 bases and 2 bases, with 19 bases remaining between them. CDR3 loop: CASRLRSGQNTEAFF. The CDR3 DNA sequence: TGTGCCAGTCGTCTCCGATCGGGCCAAAACACTGAAGCTTTCTTT.

The rearrangement joins TRBV7-9 to TRBJ2-3; D possibly corresponds to TRBD2 (5 bases). Germline V lookup: CDR1 SEHNR, CDR2 FQNEAQ (reference sequence). The V end was cut by 5 bases, the J end by 5 bases, with 11 bases between. CDR3 length: 13 amino acids. CDR3 nucleotides: TGTGCCAGCAGCCTCCCCGGGATAGATACGCAGTATTTT. It yields the protein CASSLPGIDTQYF.

This chain joins TRBV5-8 and TRBJ2-7, with 7 bases lining up with TRBD2. This CDR3 has 16 residues. Germline V gene data show CDR1 as SGHTS and CDR2 as YDEGEE. The V gene end was trimmed by 5 bases and the J gene end by 1 base; junction bases not matched to a gene: 12. CDR3 nucleotide sequence: TGTGCCAGCAGTTCCGGGGTGGGCGGGGGTTCCTACGAGCAGTACTTC. Translating gives CASSSGVGGGSYEQYF.

This clone was counted once. The chain joins TRBV6-6 to TRBJ2-3; 9 bases agree with TRBD2. Germline V gene lookup returns CDR1 MNHNY and CDR2 SVGAGI (reference sequence). Trimming at V came to 2 bases and at J to 5 bases, leaving 5 bases not matched to a gene. The CDR3 covers 15 residues. CDR3 amino acids: CASSYAGGREDTQYF. DNA for the CDR3: TGTGCCAGCAGTTACGCGGGGGGGCGGGAAGATACGCAGTATTTT.

This clone was recorded a few times. The chain uses TRBV18 and TRBJ1-6, with D possibly being TRBD1 (6 bases). The CDR3 runs 15 residues. Per germline, CDR1 KGHSH and CDR2 LQKENI. V shed 4 bases and J shed 9 bases, with 16 bases lying between them. Written as DNA, the CDR3 is TGTGCCAGCTCACTCCAACAGGGAGGGCGTTCACCCCTCCACTTT. This sequence encodes CASSLQQGGRSPLHF.

The rearrangement links TRBV11-2 to TRBJ2-7, with D possibly matching TRBD2 (5 bases). This CDR3 region has 15 residues. V lost 4 bases and J lost 3, with 16 bases in between. The germline V gene encodes CDR1 SGHAT and CDR2 FQNNGV. In DNA, the CDR3 is TGTGCCAGCAGCTCCTACCTGGTTCGGGGCTACGAGCAGTACTTC. Protein sequence: CASSSYLVRGYEQYF.

This chain joins TRBV7-2 and TRBJ1-1; tentative D call: TRBD1 (5 bases). CDR1 is SGHTA and CDR2 is FQGNSA in the germline V gene. The CDR3 spans 13 residues. Trimming removed 4 bases from V and 7 bases from J, with 13 bases in between. The CDR3 protein is CASSSLWDREAFF. In nucleotides, the CDR3 is TGTGCCAGCAGCTCCCTTTGGGACCGTGAAGCTTTCTTT.

The chain is built from TRBV19 and TRBJ1-5; the D gene is possibly TRBD1 (5 bases). Germline V gene sequence: CDR1 LNHDA, CDR2 SQIVND (reference sequence). The V gene lost 11 bases and the J gene lost 4 bases, with 18 bases spanning the gap. The CDR3 has 14 amino acids. The CDR3 region is CASEAGTDNQPQHF. The DNA of the CDR3 is TGTGCCTCCGAAGCCGGGACGGATAATCAGCCCCAGCATTTT.